The 9 T cell receptor beta chains below come from one sample, sequenced in a study of T cell changes during pregnancy in multiple sclerosis. Clones were read by immunoSEQ multiplex PCR, and TCRdb kept only the in-frame ones, dropping some. The repertoire consists of about 67,000 clones, with 90% occurring once and the leading ten covering roughly 1.5%. The source material was peripheral blood, sampled in the third trimester of pregnancy. Every receptor here comes from a female donor with multiple sclerosis, enrolled in a pregnancy study.

The chain employs TRBV18 and TRBJ1-4, with TRBD1 identical over 7 bases. Looked up from germline, CDR1 is KGHSH and CDR2 is LQKENI. Trimming removed 2 bases from V and 5 bases from J; junction bases left unmatched: 5. The CDR3 is made up of 15 amino acids. The chain's CDR3 is CASSPLETGNEKLFF. The CDR3 bases are TGTGCCAGCTCACCATTGGAGACAGGGAATGAAAAACTGTTTTTT.

Here the CDR3 reads CASSPSVMNTEAFF. In DNA form, the CDR3 reads TGTGCCAGCTCACCCTCGGTGATGAACACTGAAGCTTTCTTT. J is TRBJ1-1 and V is TRBV18; D is ambiguous. CDR3 size: 14 residues. In germline, CDR1 is KGHSH, CDR2 LQKENI. Trimming removed 3 bases from V and 0 bases from J, with 8 bases in between.

This chain links TRBV19 with TRBJ2-2, with D possibly being TRBD2 (5 bases). The V end lost 3 bases, the J end lost 3 bases, and 11 bases lay between the germline ends. CDR1 LNHDA and CDR2 SQIVND come from the germline V gene (reference sequence). This CDR3 region has 15 residues. The CDR3 spells CASSIRLAHTGELFF. CDR3 DNA: TGTGCCAGTAGTATCCGGCTAGCCCACACCGGGGAGCTGTTTTTT.

The CDR3 bases are TGTGCCAGCAGCGTAGACCCTAGCGGAGCCTACGAGCAGTACTTC. As protein: CASSVDPSGAYEQYF. This rearrangement joins TRBV9 to TRBJ2-7; 7 nucleotides align to TRBD2. Trimming removed 0 bases from V and 2 bases from J; junction bases left unmatched: 5. In germline, CDR1 is SGDLS, CDR2 YYNGEE. The CDR3 sequence is 15 residues long.

The chain has TRBV9 and TRBJ2-1; 8 positions match TRBD2. Germline CDR1 and CDR2: SGDLS and YYNGEE. V gave up 2 bases and J gave up 2 bases; unmatched junction bases: 0. This CDR3 region has 14 residues. The CDR3 sequence: CASSVGGAYNEQFF. CDR3 sequence (DNA): TGTGCCAGCAGCGTCGGGGGGGCCTACAATGAGCAGTTCTTC.

This chain connects TRBV27 to TRBJ2-7, with D perhaps TRBD2 (6 bases). This CDR3 spans 19 amino acids. Germline V gene sequence: CDR1 MNHEY, CDR2 SMNVEV (reference sequence). V was pared by 2 bases and J by 6 bases, with 29 bases between. CDR3 in DNA: TGTGCCAGCAGTTTAATACCCAGCGGGTTTGGGCCCCCTACTCGCGAGCAGTACTTC. The encoded protein is CASSLIPSGFGPPTREQYF.

This clone was observed a few times. This chain links TRBV7-9 with TRBJ1-1; D remains ambiguous. The CDR3 spans 14 residues. The germline CDR1 and CDR2 sequences are SEHNR and FQNEAQ (reference sequence). V lost 1 base, J lost 1 base, and 7 bases lay in between. The CDR3 coding sequence is TGTGCCAGCAGCTTAGAGTCGGGGAACACTGAAGCTTTCTTT. Its translation is CASSLESGNTEAFF.

This clone is a singleton in its sample. The rearrangement joins TRBV6-5 to TRBJ1-5; 7 nucleotides match TRBD1. CDR3 length: 14 residues. J gave up 4 bases and V 10 bases, and 10 bases lay outside the gene matches. CDR1 and CDR2 (germline): MNHEY, SVGAGI. CDR3 in amino acids: CATTKAQGNQPQHF. CDR3 nucleotides: TGTGCCACCACTAAAGCACAGGGGAATCAGCCCCAGCATTTT.

This clone was picked up one time. The chain is built from TRBV14 and TRBJ1-1, with 7 positions matching TRBD1. Germline CDR1 is SGHDN and CDR2 is FVKESK. Trimming at V came to 4 bases and at J to 7 bases, leaving 6 bases not matched to a gene. CDR3 length: 13 residues. The CDR3 region is CASSLQGTGEAFF. In DNA, the CDR3 is TGTGCCAGCAGCCTACAGGGGACCGGTGAAGCTTTCTTT.